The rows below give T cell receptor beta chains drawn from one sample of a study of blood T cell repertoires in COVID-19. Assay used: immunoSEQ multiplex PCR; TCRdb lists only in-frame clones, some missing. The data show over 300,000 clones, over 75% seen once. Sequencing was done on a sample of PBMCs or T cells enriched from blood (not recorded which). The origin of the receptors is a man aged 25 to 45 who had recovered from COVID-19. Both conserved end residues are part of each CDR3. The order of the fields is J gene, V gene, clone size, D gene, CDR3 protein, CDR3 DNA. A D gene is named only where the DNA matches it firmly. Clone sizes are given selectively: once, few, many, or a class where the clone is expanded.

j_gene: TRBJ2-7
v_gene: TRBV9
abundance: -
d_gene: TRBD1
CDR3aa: CASSVDGTDLYEQYF
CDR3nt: TGTGCCAGCAGCGTAGATGGGACAGATCTCTACGAGCAGTACTTC

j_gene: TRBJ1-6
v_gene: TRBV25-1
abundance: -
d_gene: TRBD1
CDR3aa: CASSERDSRNSPLHF
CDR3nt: TGTGCCAGCAGTGAAAGGGACAGTCGTAATTCACCCCTCCACTTT

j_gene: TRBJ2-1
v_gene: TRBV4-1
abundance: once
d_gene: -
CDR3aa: CASSRPPGVADNEQFF
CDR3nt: TGCGCCAGCAGCCGCCCTCCGGGGGTAGCGGACAATGAGCAGTTCTTC

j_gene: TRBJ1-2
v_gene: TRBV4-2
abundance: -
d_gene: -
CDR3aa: CASSQVQPGSSYTF
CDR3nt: TGTGCCAGCAGCCAAGTCCAGCCAGGTAGTAGCTACACCTTC

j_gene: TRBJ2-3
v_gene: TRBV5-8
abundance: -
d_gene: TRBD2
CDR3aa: CASSLGRTSGSTDTQYF
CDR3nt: TGTGCCAGCAGCTTGGGCCGGACTAGCGGGAGCACAGATACGCAGTATTTT

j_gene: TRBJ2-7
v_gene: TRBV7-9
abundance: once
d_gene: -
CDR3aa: CASSLDRDYYEQYF
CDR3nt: TGTGCCAGCAGCTTAGACAGGGATTACTACGAGCAGTACTTC

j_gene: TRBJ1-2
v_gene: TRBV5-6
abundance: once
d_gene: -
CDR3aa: CASSLVPPSYGYTF
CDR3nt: TGTGCCAGCAGCTTGGTCCCCCCATCCTATGGCTACACCTTC

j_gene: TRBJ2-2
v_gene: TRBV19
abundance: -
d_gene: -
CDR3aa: CASSPISRDTGELFF
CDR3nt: TGTGCCAGTAGTCCAATAAGTCGAGACACCGGGGAGCTGTTTTTT

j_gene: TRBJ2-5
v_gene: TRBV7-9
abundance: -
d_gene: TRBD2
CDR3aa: CASSLALTSGAEETQYF
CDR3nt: TGTGCCAGCAGCTTAGCCCTGACTAGCGGGGCAGAAGAGACCCAGTACTTC

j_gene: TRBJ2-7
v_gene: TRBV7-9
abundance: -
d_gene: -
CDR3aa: CASSLDPGLARYEQYF
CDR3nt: TGTGCCAGCAGCTTAGATCCGGGACTGGCGCGGTACGAGCAGTACTTC

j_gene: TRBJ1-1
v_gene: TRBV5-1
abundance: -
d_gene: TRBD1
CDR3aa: CASMRDREAFF
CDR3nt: TGCGCCAGCATGCGGGACAGAGAAGCTTTCTTT

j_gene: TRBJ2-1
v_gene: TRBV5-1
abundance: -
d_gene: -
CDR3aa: CASSLQEPSYNEQFF
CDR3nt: TGCGCCAGCAGCTTACAGGAGCCTTCCTACAATGAGCAGTTCTTC

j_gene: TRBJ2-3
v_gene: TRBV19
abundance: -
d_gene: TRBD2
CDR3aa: CASSIRGTRIDTQYF
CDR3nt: TGTGCCAGTAGTATTAGGGGGACTAGGATAGATACGCAGTATTTT

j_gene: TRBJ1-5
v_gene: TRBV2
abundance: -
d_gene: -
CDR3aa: CASSGQTSNQPQHF
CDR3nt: TGTGCCAGCAGCGGACAGACAAGCAATCAGCCCCAGCATTTT

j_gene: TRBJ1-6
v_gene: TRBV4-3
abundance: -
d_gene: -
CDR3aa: CASSQVFGGHNSPLHF
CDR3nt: TGCGCCAGCAGCCAAGTGTTCGGGGGACATAATTCACCCCTCCACTTT

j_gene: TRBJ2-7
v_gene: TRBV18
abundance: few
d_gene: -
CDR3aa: CASSPARDEQYF
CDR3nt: TGTGCCAGCTCACCTGCCAGGGACGAGCAGTACTTC

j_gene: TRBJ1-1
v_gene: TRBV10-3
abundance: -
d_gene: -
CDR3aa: CAISESSTEAFF
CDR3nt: TGTGCCATCAGTGAGTCGAGTACTGAAGCTTTCTTT

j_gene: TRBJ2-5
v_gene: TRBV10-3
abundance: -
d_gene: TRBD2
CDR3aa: CATAGPGTSGGKETQYF
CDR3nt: TGTGCCACCGCAGGTCCCGGGACTAGCGGGGGAAAAGAGACCCAGTACTTC

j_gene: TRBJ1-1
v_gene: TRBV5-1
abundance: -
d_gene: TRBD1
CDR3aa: CASSLVGQGAEAFF
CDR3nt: TGCGCCAGCAGCTTAGTGGGACAGGGGGCTGAAGCTTTCTTT

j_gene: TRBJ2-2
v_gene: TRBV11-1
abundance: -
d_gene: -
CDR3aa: CASSPGVGAGELFF
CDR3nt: TGTGCCAGCAGCCCAGGGGTCGGGGCCGGGGAGCTGTTTTTT

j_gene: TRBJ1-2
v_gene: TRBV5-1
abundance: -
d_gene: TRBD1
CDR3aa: CASSFGQGDGYTF
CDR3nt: TGCGCCAGCAGCTTTGGTCAGGGGGATGGCTACACCTTC

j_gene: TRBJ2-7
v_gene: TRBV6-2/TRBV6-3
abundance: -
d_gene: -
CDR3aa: CASSFSETAHEQYF
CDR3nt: TGTGCCAGCAGTTTCTCAGAGACAGCCCACGAGCAGTACTTC

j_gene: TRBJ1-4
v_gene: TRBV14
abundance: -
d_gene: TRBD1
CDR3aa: CASSRGTGATNEKLFF
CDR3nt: TGTGCCAGCAGCCGTGGGACAGGGGCAACTAATGAAAAACTGTTTTTT

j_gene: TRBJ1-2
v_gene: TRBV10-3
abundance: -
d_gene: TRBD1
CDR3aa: CAISELAGTGSNYGYTF
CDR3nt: TGTGCCATCAGTGAGTTAGCGGGGACAGGGAGTAACTATGGCTACACCTTC

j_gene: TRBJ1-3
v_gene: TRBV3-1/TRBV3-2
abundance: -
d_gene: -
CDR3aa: CASSQGLLHSGNTIYF
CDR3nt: TGTGCCAGCAGCCAGGGCCTTCTACACTCTGGAAACACCATATATTTT

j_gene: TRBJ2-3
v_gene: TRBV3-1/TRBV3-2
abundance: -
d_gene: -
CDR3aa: CASSQGGGPPRDTQYF
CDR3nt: TGTGCCAGCAGCCAAGGGGGGGGGCCCCCACGAGATACGCAGTATTTT

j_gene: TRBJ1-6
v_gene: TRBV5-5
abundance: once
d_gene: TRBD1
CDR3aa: CASSAGQANSPLHF
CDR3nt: TGTGCCAGCAGCGCGGGACAGGCTAATTCACCCCTCCACTTT

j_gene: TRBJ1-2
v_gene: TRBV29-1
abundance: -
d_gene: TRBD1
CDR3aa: CSVETTGTGISGYTF
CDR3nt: TGCAGCGTTGAAACAACCGGGACAGGAATATCCGGCTACACCTTC

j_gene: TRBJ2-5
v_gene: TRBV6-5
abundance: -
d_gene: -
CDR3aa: CASMEHQETQYF
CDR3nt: TGTGCCAGCATGGAGCACCAAGAGACCCAGTACTTC

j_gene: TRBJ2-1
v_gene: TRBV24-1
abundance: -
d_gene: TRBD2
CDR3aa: CATGKRGGRNEQFF
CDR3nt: TGTGCCACCGGCAAGCGGGGGGGCCGTAATGAGCAGTTCTTC

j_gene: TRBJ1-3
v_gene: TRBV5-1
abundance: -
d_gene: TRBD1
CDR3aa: CASSFDRVRSGNTIYF
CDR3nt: TGCGCCAGCAGCTTCGACAGGGTTCGCTCTGGAAACACCATATATTTT

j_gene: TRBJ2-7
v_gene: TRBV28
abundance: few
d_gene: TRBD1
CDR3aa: CASTGGVRYEQYF
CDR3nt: TGTGCCAGCACAGGGGGCGTACGGTACGAGCAGTACTTC

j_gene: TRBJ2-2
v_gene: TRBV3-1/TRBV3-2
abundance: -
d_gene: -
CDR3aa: CASSQERRGAGENTGELFF
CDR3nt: TGTGCCAGCAGCCAAGAGCGACGGGGGGCCGGGGAGAACACCGGGGAGCTGTTTTTT

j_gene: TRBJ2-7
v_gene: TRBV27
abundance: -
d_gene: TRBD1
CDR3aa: CASSLDRGTYEQYF
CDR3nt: TGTGCCAGCAGTTTAGACAGGGGGACCTACGAGCAGTACTTC

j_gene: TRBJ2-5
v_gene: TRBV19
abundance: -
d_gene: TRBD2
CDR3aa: CASTETSGGLGQETQYF
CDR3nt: TGTGCCAGTACAGAGACTAGCGGGGGACTGGGGCAAGAGACCCAGTACTTC

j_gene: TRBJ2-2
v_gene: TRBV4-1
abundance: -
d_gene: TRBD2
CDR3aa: CASSPLAESNTGELFF
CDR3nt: TGCGCCAGCAGCCCTCTAGCGGAGTCGAACACCGGGGAGCTGTTTTTT

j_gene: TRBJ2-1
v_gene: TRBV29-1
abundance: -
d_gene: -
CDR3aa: CSVGNLGTTPGQFF
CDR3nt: TGCAGCGTTGGCAATTTAGGAACTACCCCTGGGCAGTTCTTC

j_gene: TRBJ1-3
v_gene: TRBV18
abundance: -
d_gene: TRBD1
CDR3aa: CASSERQTGAISGNTIYF
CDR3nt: TGTGCCAGCTCAGAACGACAGACAGGGGCGATTTCTGGAAACACCATATATTTT

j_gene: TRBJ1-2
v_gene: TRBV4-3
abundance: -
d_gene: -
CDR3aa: CASSQDSGLGYGYTF
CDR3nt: TGCGCCAGCAGCCAAGATTCGGGGTTGGGCTATGGCTACACCTTC

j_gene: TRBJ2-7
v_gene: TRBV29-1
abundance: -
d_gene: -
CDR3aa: CSVDAGRSYEQYF
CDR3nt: TGCAGCGTTGATGCAGGCAGATCCTACGAGCAGTACTTC

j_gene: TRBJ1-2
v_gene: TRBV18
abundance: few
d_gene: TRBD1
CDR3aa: CASSPLEIDRGGFIYGYTF
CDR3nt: TGTGCCAGCTCACCGTTGGAAATAGACAGGGGCGGATTTATCTATGGCTACACCTTC